This TCR beta chain was sequenced during a study of blood T cell repertoires in COVID-19 (dated by TCRdb to the early 2020s). Study-wide context: Samples covering the acute and convalescent phases of COVID-19 were provided by collaborators in the United States, Italy and Spain. Subjects who had been exposed to COVID-19, were actively infected with it, or had recovered from it provided the deeply sampled blood TCRbeta repertoires that made up the dataset. The sample metadata nearly always contained a de-identified subject ID, COVID-19 status, age in years and sex. The material from the prospective study consisted of cDNA or gDNA derived from T cells, B-cell-depleted T cells, or PBMCs. The repertoires were released in a freely available public database meant as a resource for research on the immune response to SARS-CoV-2. HLA class I and class II types, where available, came from metadata supplied by the sample provider rather than from assay-based typing. Samples were obtained from the ongoing ImmuneRACE study (first 160 participants) and from 1,254 subjects provided by 6 global collaborators. Study-level results and caveats: The amount of clinical and demographic metadata varied by source and participant and was provided uncurated.

The immunoSEQ Assay, a bias-controlled multiplex PCR, was used to amplify TCRbeta CDR3 regions from genomic DNA. The authors' pipeline ran thus. The number of nucleated cells in each sample was estimated from the amplification of reference gene primers within the assay. Sequence reads were collapsed and filtered to measure the absolute abundance of every unique TCRbeta CDR3 rearrangement. For each sample, productive Simpson clonality was calculated as the square root of Simpson's diversity index over productive rearrangements. The immuneACCESS repertoire file appears here via TCRdb, limited to in-frame rearrangements. These files lack a portion of the clones; in checked studies, under half of the deficit traces to unresolved V genes, and the cause of the others is not known. V, J and clone size are taken as reported in that table, and D and trimming were inferred from the DNA itself. In this sample the table shows a few hundred thousand clones, around 84% of which occur a single time. 15% to 20% of the sample belongs to the ten largest clones.

Concerning this clone: Its antigen remains undetermined. No base quality information exists; no much larger clone differs at one position.

The collaborating institutions used their own protocols to collect whole blood in K2EDTA tubes. For TCRbeta analysis, collaborators shipped samples in one of three forms: frozen whole blood, isolated PBMCs, or DNA extracted from either of those sample types. As encoded in the germline V gene, CDR1 is MGHRA while CDR2 is YSYEKL. Including the terminal cysteine and phenylalanine, the CDR3 comprises 14 residues. The CDR3 DNA has 42 bases and is translated from base 1. Unmatched junction bases come to 5, with V trimmed by 3 bases and J by 5 bases. Sequenced material: peripheral blood. The receptor comes from a man aged 25-40 years with active or convalescent COVID-19. The chain was built from TRBV4-1 and TRBJ2-3, with TRBD1 identical over 7 junction bases. CDR3 reads: CASSHGTVQDTQYF. The DNA reads TGCGCCAGCAGCCATGGGACAGTCCAAGATACGCAGTATTTT.